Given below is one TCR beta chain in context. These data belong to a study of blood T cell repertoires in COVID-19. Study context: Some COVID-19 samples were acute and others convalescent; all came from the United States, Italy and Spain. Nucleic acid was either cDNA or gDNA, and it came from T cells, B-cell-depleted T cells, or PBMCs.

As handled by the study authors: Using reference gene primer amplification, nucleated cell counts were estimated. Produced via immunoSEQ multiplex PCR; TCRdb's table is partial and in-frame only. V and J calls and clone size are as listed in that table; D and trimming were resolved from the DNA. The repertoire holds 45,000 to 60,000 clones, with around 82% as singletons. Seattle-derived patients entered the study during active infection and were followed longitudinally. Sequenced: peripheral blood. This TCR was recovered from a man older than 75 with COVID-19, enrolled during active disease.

This CDR3 is CASSSGQGWADTQYF. The CDR3 DNA sequence: TGTGCCAGCAGCTCGGGACAGGGGTGGGCAGATACGCAGTATTTT. The V gene is TRBV5-6, the J gene TRBJ2-3; 10 nucleotides line up with TRBD1. CDR3 length equals 15 residues. J gave up 4 bases and V 3 bases, and 5 bases lay outside the gene matches. CDR1 is SGHDT, CDR2 YYEEEE, per germline. Full variable domain (rest looked up from reference TRBV5-6 and TRBJ2-3): DAGVTQSPTHLIKTRGQQVTLRCSPKSGHDTVSWYQQALGQGPQFIFQYYEEEERQRGNFPDRFSGHQFPNYSSELNVNALLLGDSALYLCASSSGQGWADTQYFGPGTRLTVL.